The present T cell receptor beta chain was sequenced within a study of PD-1 blockade in classical Hodgkin lymphoma. The study's findings and limits: The study found that TCR diversity rose significantly by C4D1 in CD4+ but not CD8+ cells. Relative to healthy donors, newly diagnosed patients reportedly had lower baseline TCR diversity, which was reported as lower still in relapsed/refractory patients.

As to time point: cycle 4 day 1 (C4D1), after more than five weeks of nivolumab. Every patient had relapsed following autologous stem cell transplantation, and cohorts differed in brentuximab vedotin exposure. CD4+ T cells were purified from thawed PBMCs by magnetic negative selection. The data were produced by immunoSEQ multiplex PCR, yet TCRdb's version contains in-frame clones alone and is incomplete. The sample contains about 22,000 clones, 72% of which appear only once. Germline CDR1 KGHSH, CDR2 LQKENI. Trimming shortened V by 6 bases and J by 0 bases, and 10 bases separated the two germline ends. CDR3 length: 14 residues. In regard to this clone: What it binds is not known.

This chain connects TRBV18 to TRBJ2-3; D unclear. This sequence originates from a human donor with classical Hodgkin lymphoma. The specimen comprised CD4+ T cells from blood, sampled before the fourth cycle of nivolumab. The CDR3 coding sequence is TGTGCCAGCTCGCAATTACCTAGCACAGATACGCAGTATTTT. Translation: CASSQLPSTDTQYF.